A single sample is the source of the 5 T cell receptor beta chains below, sequenced in a study of blood T cell repertoires in COVID-19. The method was immunoSEQ multiplex PCR; TCRdb's version includes in-frame clones alone and lacks a portion of them. The sample holds roughly 360,000 clones, roughly 86% seen once. Sequencing was performed on peripheral blood. The receptors originated from a human donor with acute or convalescent COVID-19. The donor label of this sample is uncertain.

The V gene is TRBV9, the J gene TRBJ1-2; possible D gene TRBD1, 6 bases. The V end lost 5 bases, the J end lost 3 bases, and 17 bases lay between the germline ends. Germline V CDR1 and CDR2: SGDLS, YYNGEE. The CDR3 has 15 residues. The CDR3 region has the DNA TGTGCCAGCAGTCGAATAGGACAGATCCACTATGGCTACACCTTC. As protein: CASSRIGQIHYGYTF.

This clone has more than one count but fewer than ten. The chain joins TRBV9 to TRBJ1-2; D is unclear. CDR1 is SGDLS and CDR2 is YYNGEE in the germline V gene. V was pared by 0 bases and J by 7 bases, with 13 bases between. The CDR3 has 14 residues. CDR3 region: CASSVAPRVSGYTF. The CDR3 DNA sequence: TGTGCCAGCAGCGTAGCTCCCCGGGTTAGTGGCTACACCTTC.

J is TRBJ1-2 and V is TRBV18, with D possibly TRBD1 on 5 matching bases. The CDR3 has 14 amino acids. Germline CDR1 KGHSH, CDR2 LQKENI. The V and J ends lost 4 bases and 0 bases respectively, with 9 bases between them. The DNA for the CDR3 is TGTGCCAGCTCACAACAGGAGACTAACTATGGCTACACCTTC. This sequence encodes CASSQQETNYGYTF. Supplemented by reference TRBV18 and TRBJ1-2, the full variable domain reads NAGVMQNPRHLVRRRGQEARLRCSPMKGHSHVYWYRQLPEEGLKFMVYLQKENIIDESGMPKERFSAEFPKEGPSILRIQQVVRGDSAAYFCASSQQETNYGYTFGSGTRLTVV.

This clone came up many times. The chain couples TRBV2 to TRBJ2-4, with D perhaps TRBD1 (7 bases). Germline-derived CDR1 and CDR2 are SNHLY and FYNNEI. V was shortened by 1 base and J by 5 bases, with 12 bases between the two germline ends. The CDR3 covers 15 residues. The CDR3 DNA sequence: TGTGCCAGCAGTGAAGAGGAGGGGGCTCAAAACATTCAGTACTTC. This gives the protein CASSEEEGAQNIQYF.

This chain connects TRBV28 to TRBJ2-3; 10 bases fit TRBD1. CDR1 is MDHEN, CDR2 SYDVKM, per germline. The CDR3 spans 16 residues. V trimming: 5 bases; J trimming: 3 bases; junction bases outside the gene matches: 8. CDR3 region: CASSPLPGQGTDTQYF. In DNA, the CDR3 is TGTGCCAGCAGTCCCCTCCCGGGACAGGGGACAGATACGCAGTATTTT.